This T cell receptor (beta chain) was sequenced for a study of blood T cell repertoires in COVID-19. Study at large: COVID-19 samples, acute and convalescent, were from the United States, Italy and Spain.

Donors in Cohort 3 counted as recovered after two negative PCRs, clearance, or symptom resolution. The count of this clone is one. Source study methods: Cell counts per sample came from amplifying reference gene primers. Sequencing was performed with immunoSEQ multiplex PCR; in TCRdb, only in-frame clones are kept and a portion is missing. That table furnishes V, J and clone size, whereas the DNA furnished D and trimming. This sample has about 260,000 clones, with less than 90% found just once. This CDR3 is 12 amino acids long. With 3 bases removed from V and 7 bases from J, the gap between germline ends came to 9 bases.

J is TRBJ1-2 and V is TRBV12-3 or TRBV12-4, with TRBD1 as a possible D gene (5 bases). The sequencing input was PBMCs or T cells enriched from blood (not recorded which). The sequence came from a woman in her forties or fifties who had recovered from COVID-19. The CDR3 region is CASSFGRAGYTF. CDR3 DNA: TGTGCCAGCAGTTTCGGCAGGGCTGGCTACACCTTC.